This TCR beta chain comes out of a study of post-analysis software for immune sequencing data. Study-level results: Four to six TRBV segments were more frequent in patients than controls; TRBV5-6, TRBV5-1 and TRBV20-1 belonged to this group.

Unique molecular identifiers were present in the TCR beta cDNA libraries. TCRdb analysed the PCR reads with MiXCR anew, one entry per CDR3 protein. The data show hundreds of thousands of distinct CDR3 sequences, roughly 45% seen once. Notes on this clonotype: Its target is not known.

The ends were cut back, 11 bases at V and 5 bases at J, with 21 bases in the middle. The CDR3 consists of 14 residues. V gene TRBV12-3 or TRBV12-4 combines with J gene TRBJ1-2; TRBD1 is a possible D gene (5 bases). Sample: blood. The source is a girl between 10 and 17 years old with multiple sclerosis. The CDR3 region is CAGTRGGAFYGYTF. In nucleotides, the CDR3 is TGTGCCGGCACCCGAGGCGGGGCTTTTTATGGCTACACCTTC.